This TCR beta chain is from a study of blood T cell repertoires in COVID-19. Study background: COVID-19 samples from acute and convalescent phases originated in the United States, Italy and Spain. PBMCs, B-cell-depleted T cells, or T cells provided the cDNA or gDNA that made up the material.

The authors' processing: It was from reference gene primer amplification that nucleated cell counts were estimated. Sequenced by immunoSEQ multiplex PCR; TCRdb stores in-frame clones only, minus some. V, J and clone size derive from that table, while D and trimming were established from the DNA sequence. The data show over 90,000 clones, with roughly 87% seen just once and 6.2% held by the top ten. There are 15 residues in the CDR3. Germline trimming cut 2 bases from V and 4 bases from J; bases unmatched to any gene: 8. CDR1 and CDR2 (germline): SGHNT, YYREEE (reference sequence). The sample comprised peripheral blood. The receptor was isolated from a human donor in a cohort sampled during active COVID-19. V and J are TRBV5-4 and TRBJ2-7; TRBD1 agrees at 8 bases. CDR3 in DNA: TGTGCCAGCAGCTTTCTAGACAGGGGCTCGTACGAGCAGTACTTC. Protein: CASSFLDRGSYEQYF. Filled out from reference TRBV5-4 and TRBJ2-7, the complete variable domain reads ETGVTQSPTHLIKTRGQQVTLRCSSQSGHNTVSWYQQALGQGPQFIFQYYREEENGRGNFPPRFSGLQFPNYSSELNVNALELDDSALYLCASSFLDRGSYEQYFGPGTRLTVT.